Included here is one T cell receptor (beta chain) sequence, with context. This specimen belongs to a study of blood T cell repertoires in COVID-19. Study in general: Sites in the United States, Italy and Spain provided acute and convalescent COVID-19 samples. Sources were T cells, B-cell-depleted T cells, or PBMCs; the material itself was cDNA or gDNA.

Per the germline V gene, CDR1 is MNHEY and CDR2 is SMNVEV (reference sequence). The ends were cut back, 5 bases at V and 0 bases at J, with 13 bases in the middle. The CDR3 totals 16 residues. Study processing details: Using reference gene primer amplification, nucleated cell counts were estimated. Assay used: immunoSEQ multiplex PCR; TCRdb lists only in-frame clones, some missing. Clone size and the V and J calls come from that table; the DNA yielded D and trimming. Of 100,000 or so clones listed, over 75% were seen once; the top ten hold about 3.8%. Material for sequencing was peripheral blood. This TCR derives from a man aged 45-65 years with acute or convalescent COVID-19. The chain combines TRBV27 with TRBJ2-2, with D uncertain. CDR3 bases: TGTGCCAGCAGTCACATCCAGGCAACGAACACCGGGGAGCTGTTTTTT. It encodes CASSHIQATNTGELFF.